The sequence of this TCR beta chain was determined in a study of cytomegalovirus exposure and HLA in healthy donors. The study, taken as a whole, reports: HLA alleles were associated with 16,951 TCR beta sequences in a later analysis at 0.05 false discovery rate. Judged likely to be a sequencing artifact was a cluster of highly shared sequence variants.

Both 60 Vbeta primers and 13 Jbeta primers went into the PCR. Sequencing used immunoSEQ multiplex PCR; TCRdb keeps in-frame clones, though not all of them. Of 120,000 to 150,000 clones in the sample, about 85% are singletons; the top ten hold about 3%. The CDR3 consists of 17 residues. Germline V CDR1 and CDR2: LNHNV, YYDKDF (reference sequence). V was shortened by 5 bases and J by 3 bases, with 20 bases between the two germline ends. About this clone itself: Its matching antigen is unknown.

The chain is built from TRBV15 and TRBJ2-1; possibly TRBD2 for D (6 bases). This TCR was sampled from a female donor in good health and CMV-seronegative. Sequences were obtained from PBMCs. The CDR3 here is CATSPPPVAGYYNEQFF. The DNA for the CDR3 is TGTGCCACCAGCCCCCCTCCTGTGGCGGGATACTACAATGAGCAGTTCTTC. The variable domain in full, with the rest retrieved from reference TRBV15 and TRBJ2-1, is DAMVIQNPRYQVTQFGKPVTLSCSQTLNHNVMYWYQQKSSQAPKLLFHYYDKDFNNEADTPDNFQSRRPNTSFCFLDIRSPGLGDTAMYLCATSPPPVAGYYNEQFFGPGTRLTVL.